This T cell receptor beta chain derives from a study of blood T cell repertoires in COVID-19. About the study: Specimens from acute and convalescent COVID-19 originated in the United States, Italy and Spain. PBMCs, B-cell-depleted T cells, or T cells provided the cDNA or gDNA that made up the material.

In the authors' methods: Estimation of nucleated cell counts relied on the amplification of reference gene primers. Produced via immunoSEQ multiplex PCR; TCRdb's table is partial and in-frame only. That table furnishes V, J and clone size, whereas the DNA furnished D and trimming. The data show about 60,000 clones, roughly 80% seen once. The CDR3 contains 13 residues. Looked up from germline, CDR1 is LNHDA and CDR2 is SQIVND (reference sequence). Trimming left V 3 bases short and J 17 bases short, with 19 bases between. This clone was detected only a few times. Sequencing was done on a sample of peripheral blood. The chain has TRBV19 and TRBJ2-2, with D possibly matching TRBD1 (6 bases). The TCR sequence derives from a human donor in a cohort sampled during active COVID-19. This CDR3 is CASSMDSTPARFF. The CDR3 region has the DNA TGTGCCAGTAGTATGGACAGCACACCGGCGCGTTTTTTT.